The 32 T cell receptor beta chains presented below share a single source sample, sequenced in a study of tumor-infiltrating lymphocytes in localized non-small cell lung cancer. Sequencing used immunoSEQ multiplex PCR; TCRdb keeps in-frame clones, though not all of them. The sample has 16,000 or so clones; roughly 80% are singletons. Source material: lung tumor tissue. Source of these receptors: a human donor with non-small cell lung cancer.

The chain is built from TRBV30 and TRBJ1-5, with 10 positions matching TRBD1. V lost 2 bases to trimming and J lost 0 bases; unmatched junction nucleotides: 13. The CDR3 spans 19 residues. Germline assignment: CDR1 GTSNPN and CDR2 SVGIG (reference sequence). CDR3 DNA sequence: TGTGCCTGGAGTAAAGGGACAGGGGCTTATTCCCATAGCAATCAGCCCCAGCATTTT. It encodes CAWSKGTGAYSHSNQPQHF.

This chain joins TRBV28 and TRBJ2-5; no reliable D call. The CDR3 contains 16 residues. V was trimmed by 3 bases and J by 2 bases, leaving 16 bases between them. Germline V gives CDR1 MDHEN, CDR2 SYDVKM. For the CDR3, the DNA is TGTGCCAGCAGTTTTGGGATTGTGGTAGGACAAGAGACCCAGTACTTC. The encoded protein is CASSFGIVVGQETQYF.

This clone was seen a few times. The chain has TRBV5-4 and TRBJ1-1; 7 bases are a match to TRBD1. CDR3 length: 15 residues. With 0 bases clipped from V and 7 bases from J, the junction kept 9 bases outside the gene matches. Looked up from germline, CDR1 is SGHNT and CDR2 is YYREEE (reference sequence). Here the CDR3 reads CASSLEGARRNEAFF. CDR3 bases: TGTGCCAGCAGCTTGGAGGGGGCGCGTCGAAATGAAGCTTTCTTT.

The rearrangement uses TRBV7-2 and TRBJ1-5; the match to TRBD1 covers 7 bases. Germline CDR1 is SGHTA and CDR2 is FQGNSA. The CDR3 has 14 amino acids. With 3 bases clipped from V and 6 bases from J, the junction kept 5 bases outside the gene matches. The CDR3, as DNA: TGTGCCAGCAGCTTCGACAGGGCTAGTCAGCCCCAGCATTTT. As protein: CASSFDRASQPQHF.

The chain is built from TRBV28 and TRBJ2-5; 7 bases match TRBD2. Germline V gene sequence: CDR1 MDHEN, CDR2 SYDVKM. The trim removed 3 bases at V and 2 bases at J, leaving 15 bases unmatched. The length of the CDR3 is 18 residues. CDR3 sequence (DNA): TGTGCCAGCAGTTTGATTGGGGGTAGGCTAGCGGATCAAGAGACCCAGTACTTC. It encodes CASSLIGGRLADQETQYF.

This clone was observed a few times. The rearrangement links TRBV11-3 to TRBJ2-1; D not certain. CDR1 and CDR2 (germline): SGHNT, YENEEA. CDR3 size: 12 residues. V was clipped by 2 bases and J by 9 bases, with 8 bases between them. CDR3 bases: TGTGCCAGCAGCTTAATCGGCGGTGAGCAGTTCTTC. It codes for CASSLIGGEQFF. Combining the CDR3 with reference TRBV11-3 and TRBJ2-1 gives the whole variable domain EAGVVQSPRYKIIEKKQPVAFWCNPISGHNTLYWYLQNLGQGPELLIRYENEEAVDDSQLPKDRFSAERLKGVDSTLKIQPAELGDSAVYLCASSLIGGEQFFGPGTRLTVL.

The chain employs TRBV7-2 and TRBJ1-5; TRBD1 aligns across 7 bases. The V gene end was trimmed by 7 bases and the J gene end by 4 bases; junction bases not matched to a gene: 4. The V gene's germline CDR1 is SGHTA and CDR2 FQGNSA. The CDR3 is 13 residues long. The CDR3 protein is CASTQDRNQPQHF. Written as DNA, the CDR3 is TGTGCCAGCACCCAGGACAGGAATCAGCCCCAGCATTTT.

This clone was picked up a small number of times. The V and J genes are TRBV19 and TRBJ2-7; 10 bases fit TRBD1. V lost 5 bases, J lost 4 bases, and 2 bases stayed unmatched. The CDR3 length is 13 residues. Germline V gives CDR1 LNHDA, CDR2 SQIVND (reference sequence). The CDR3 sequence: CASSRDRGYEQYF. The CDR3 region has the DNA TGTGCCAGTAGTCGGGACAGGGGTTACGAGCAGTACTTC.

This sequence joins TRBV27 and TRBJ2-7; 11 bases are a match to TRBD2. CDR1 MNHEY and CDR2 SMNVEV come from the germline V gene (reference sequence). The CDR3 length is 15 residues. Trimming cost V 6 bases and J 7 bases; bases outside gene matches: 11. This CDR3 reads CASSISGRAFREQYF. Here the CDR3 DNA reads TGTGCCAGCAGCATTAGCGGGAGGGCCTTTCGGGAGCAGTACTTC.

The chain is built from TRBV27 and TRBJ2-7, with 11 positions matching TRBD2. The V gene's germline CDR1 is MNHEY and CDR2 SMNVEV (reference sequence). The CDR3 is 17 amino acids. Losses at the gene ends were 0 bases for V and 4 bases for J; bases not matched to a gene: 8. The DNA of the CDR3 is TGTGCCAGCAGTTTATCTGGACTAGCGGGTAGGGTTTACGAGCAGTACTTC. Its protein product is CASSLSGLAGRVYEQYF.

This clone was detected only a few times. The chain is built from TRBV7-2 and TRBJ2-5, with 7 nucleotides matching TRBD2. The length of the CDR3 is 15 residues. Germline V lookup: CDR1 SGHTA, CDR2 FQGNSA. J was trimmed by 4 bases and V by 1 base; bases with no gene match: 6. CDR3 in amino acids: CASSLGGRAGETQYF. CDR3 DNA sequence: TGTGCCAGCAGCTTAGGTGGGAGGGCCGGAGAGACCCAGTACTTC.

This chain uses TRBV29-1 with TRBJ2-1; tentative D call: TRBD1 (6 bases). The CDR3 is 13 amino acids. Germline values: CDR1 SQVTM, CDR2 ANQGSEA. V lost 7 bases, J lost 5 bases, and 15 bases lay in between. The CDR3 region has the DNA TGCAGCGCCGGACAGACGCAGGACAATGAGCAGTTCTTC. This encodes CSAGQTQDNEQFF.

This rearrangement joins TRBV10-1 to TRBJ2-1; D is unresolved. This CDR3 spans 15 amino acids. In germline, CDR1 is WNHNN, CDR2 SYGVQD (reference sequence). The V end lost 3 bases, the J end lost 0 bases, and 9 bases lay between the germline ends. In DNA form, the CDR3 reads TGCGCCAGCAGTGAATCCCCAGGCTCCTACAATGAGCAGTTCTTC. This codes for CASSESPGSYNEQFF.

V and J are TRBV14 and TRBJ1-1; D unclear. Between the trimmed V and J ends, which lost 0 bases and 4 bases, there was a span of 21 bases. The CDR3 loop spans 18 amino acids. Germline CDR1 SGHDN, CDR2 FVKESK. The DNA of the CDR3 is TGTGCCAGCAGCCAAGAGCCCCGCCGGGGAAGGGTGGTCACTGAAGCTTTCTTT. Amino acid sequence: CASSQEPRRGRVVTEAFF.

The rearrangement links TRBV4-2 to TRBJ2-5; 13 bases are a match to TRBD2. The V segment lost 0 bases and the J segment 5 bases; nucleotides outside the gene matches: 3. CDR1 LGHNA and CDR2 YNFKEQ come from the germline V gene. CDR3 length: 16 amino acids. The CDR3 sequence: CASSQDVLAGGETQYF. The CDR3 bases are TGTGCCAGCAGCCAAGATGTACTAGCGGGGGGGGAGACCCAGTACTTC.

This clone appeared a single time. This chain joins TRBV4-3 and TRBJ2-3, with 8 bases aligning to TRBD2. With 0 bases clipped from V and 2 bases from J, the junction kept 4 bases outside the gene matches. CDR1 is LGHNA, CDR2 YSLEER, per germline. This CDR3 is 16 amino acids long. CDR3 amino acids: CASSQDPGGDTDTQYF. The CDR3 DNA reads as TGCGCCAGCAGCCAAGATCCGGGAGGGGACACAGATACGCAGTATTTT.

The chain carries TRBV6-6 and TRBJ2-5, with D perhaps matching TRBD2 (6 bases). The germline V and J ends were trimmed by 2 bases and 5 bases, with 9 bases remaining between them. CDR1 and CDR2 (germline): MNHNY, SVGAGI (reference sequence). This CDR3 has 13 amino acids. The CDR3 spells CASSYRGAETQYF. For the CDR3, the DNA is TGTGCCAGCAGTTACCGCGGGGCTGAGACCCAGTACTTC.

This chain links TRBV6-6 with TRBJ1-5; 9 nucleotides line up with TRBD1. The CDR3 extends over 15 amino acids. Germline V gives CDR1 MNHNY, CDR2 SVGAGI (reference sequence). J gave up 2 bases and V 8 bases, and 7 bases lay outside the gene matches. CDR3 in amino acids: CASRTRDRGNQPQHF. DNA for the CDR3: TGTGCCAGCCGTACCCGGGACAGGGGCAATCAGCCCCAGCATTTT.

The chain is built from TRBV29-1 and TRBJ1-3; 7 bases match TRBD1. CDR3 length: 13 amino acids. The V and J ends lost 7 bases and 0 bases, in that order; junction bases with no gene match: 3. Germline V gene data show CDR1 as SQVTM and CDR2 as ANQGSEA. CDR3 region: CSGWTGSGNTIYF. CDR3 sequence (DNA): TGCAGCGGTTGGACAGGCTCTGGAAACACCATATATTTT.

The chain combines TRBV5-4 with TRBJ1-2; a weak D match, TRBD1 (5 bases). V was shortened by 4 bases and J by 0 bases, with 16 bases between the two germline ends. The CDR3 contains 16 residues. Germline V CDR1 and CDR2: SGHNT, YYREEE (reference sequence). The CDR3 DNA sequence: TGTGCCAGCAGCCAAATTGGGGGGACTTCTAACTATGGCTACACCTTC. Translating it yields CASSQIGGTSNYGYTF. The variable domain in full, completed from reference TRBV5-4 and TRBJ1-2, reads ETGVTQSPTHLIKTRGQQVTLRCSSQSGHNTVSWYQQALGQGPQFIFQYYREEENGRGNFPPRFSGLQFPNYSSELNVNALELDDSALYLCASSQIGGTSNYGYTFGSGTRLTVV.

The chain is built from TRBV19 and TRBJ2-7; TRBD1 matches 9 bases. Germline assignment: CDR1 LNHDA and CDR2 SQIVND (reference sequence). The junction had 13 bases not matched to a gene; V was cut back by 7 bases and J by 3 bases. There are 16 residues in the CDR3. The CDR3 is CASTPGWGQGDYEQYF. In DNA, the CDR3 is TGTGCCAGTACCCCCGGATGGGGACAGGGTGACTACGAGCAGTACTTC.

The V gene is TRBV19, the J gene TRBJ1-4, with 9 bases fitting TRBD1. CDR1 and CDR2 (germline): LNHDA, SQIVND (reference sequence). This CDR3 region has 14 residues. Trimming took 5 bases from V and 8 from J; bases not matched to a gene: 6. The CDR3 loop is CASSPQGAGEKLFF. CDR3 nucleotides: TGTGCCAGTAGTCCACAGGGGGCGGGGGAAAAACTGTTTTTT.

This rearrangement joins TRBV4-1 to TRBJ1-6; D not resolved. The CDR3 totals 17 residues. Germline lookup yields CDR1 MGHRA and CDR2 YSYEKL. V lost 0 bases, J lost 3 bases, and 12 bases lay in between. The CDR3 loop is CASSQDAGQNYNSPLHF. The DNA for the CDR3 is TGCGCCAGCAGCCAAGATGCGGGCCAAAACTATAATTCACCCCTCCACTTT.

The rearrangement links TRBV5-1 to TRBJ2-7; 7 bases map to TRBD1. CDR3 size: 15 residues. The J segment lost 4 bases and the V segment lost 4 bases, leaving 11 bases of the junction unmatched. Germline V gene lookup returns CDR1 SGHRS and CDR2 YFSETQ. The CDR3 region is CASSMTDRPRYEQYF. In DNA form, the CDR3 reads TGCGCCAGCAGCATGACGGACAGGCCACGGTACGAGCAGTACTTC.

The chain joins TRBV6-1 to TRBJ2-7; possibly TRBD2 for D (5 bases). This CDR3 spans 14 amino acids. Germline loops: CDR1 MNHNS, CDR2 SASEGT. Trimming shortened V by 4 bases and J by 2 bases, and 12 bases separated the two germline ends. The CDR3 loop is CASSVATVAYEQYF. In nucleotides, the CDR3 is TGTGCCAGCAGTGTAGCGACGGTTGCCTACGAGCAGTACTTC.

This clone was picked up one time. The gene calls are TRBV6-6 and TRBJ1-4; D uncertain. Germline V CDR1 and CDR2: MNHNY, SVGAGI (reference sequence). V gave up 3 bases and J gave up 5 bases, with 13 bases separating them. CDR3 size: 15 residues. The CDR3 DNA reads TGTGCCAGCAGTTATAATGGCGGTTCCAATGAAAAACTGTTTTTT. Amino acid sequence: CASSYNGGSNEKLFF.

This clone was observed a handful of times. This sequence joins TRBV30 and TRBJ2-1, with 11 bases that match TRBD2. V lost 1 base to trimming and J lost 8 bases; unmatched junction nucleotides: 4. CDR1 is GTSNPN, CDR2 SVGIG, per germline (reference sequence). CDR3 size: 14 residues. The CDR3 nucleotides are TGTGCCTGGAGTGGGGTAGCGGGAGGGGATGAGCAGTTCTTC. As protein: CAWSGVAGGDEQFF.

The gene calls are TRBV10-3 and TRBJ2-7; TRBD1 aligns across 8 bases. Germline trimming cut 7 bases from V and 3 bases from J; bases unmatched to any gene: 8. The CDR3 consists of 14 residues. The germline V gene encodes CDR1 ENHRY and CDR2 SYGVKD. The CDR3 DNA reads TGTGCCATCAAGGCCGGACAGGGACTCTACGAGCAGTACTTC. Its translation: CAIKAGQGLYEQYF.

The chain employs TRBV5-4 and TRBJ2-3, with 9 positions matching TRBD2. The CDR3 runs 20 residues. In germline, CDR1 is SGHNT, CDR2 YYREEE (reference sequence). After removal of 3 bases from V and 1 base from J, the junction contained 18 bases not matched to a gene. The CDR3 region has the DNA TGTGCCAGCAGCTCAGGCATAGCGGGAGTGAAGATCGAGGGCACAGATACGCAGTATTTT. This sequence encodes CASSSGIAGVKIEGTDTQYF. Full variable domain (missing parts from reference TRBV5-4 and TRBJ2-3): ETGVTQSPTHLIKTRGQQVTLRCSSQSGHNTVSWYQQALGQGPQFIFQYYREEENGRGNFPPRFSGLQFPNYSSELNVNALELDDSALYLCASSSGIAGVKIEGTDTQYFGPGTRLTVL.

The rearrangement links TRBV27 to TRBJ1-5, with 7 bases identical to TRBD1. CDR1 and CDR2 (germline): MNHEY, SMNVEV (reference sequence). This CDR3 is built from 15 residues. After removal of 1 base from V and 5 bases from J, the junction contained 5 bases not matched to a gene. For the CDR3, the DNA is TGTGCCAGCAGTTTATTAGGACAGGAACATCAGCCCCAGCATTTT. It yields the protein CASSLLGQEHQPQHF.

This chain joins TRBV6-4 and TRBJ2-3; 12 nucleotides agree with TRBD2. V shed 6 bases and J 4 bases; nucleotides not matched to a gene: 5. Germline assignment: CDR1 MRHNA and CDR2 SNTAGT. The CDR3 runs 15 residues. This CDR3 reads CASSVLAGGADTQYF. The CDR3 DNA sequence: TGTGCCAGCAGCGTACTAGCGGGAGGAGCAGATACGCAGTATTTT.

The chain uses TRBV27 and TRBJ1-1; D remains ambiguous. Germline assignment: CDR1 MNHEY and CDR2 SMNVEV (reference sequence). This CDR3 region has 14 residues. Trimming removed 4 bases at V and 4 bases at J, with 13 bases between. In nucleotides, the CDR3 is TGTGCCAGCAGTTCTTGGATAAAGGGCACTGAAGCTTTCTTT. Protein product: CASSSWIKGTEAFF.